A single sample gave rise to the 26 T cell receptor beta chains below, sequenced in a study of T cells in narcolepsy (dated by TCRdb to 2016 to 2019). The method behind the library was the immunoSEQ multiplex PCR assay. As stored in TCRdb, this immuneACCESS dataset retains in-frame rearrangements with V and J assigned. A fraction of the clones does not appear; measured against another copy, unresolved V genes explain less than half of the discrepancy, and the remainder lacks a known reason. Within this sample are fewer than 40,000 clones, with approximately 84% of them counted one time only. Around 1.3% of the sample rests with the top ten. Material for sequencing was CD45RA- memory CD4+ T cells from PBMCs. The cell subset or site label, read with the paper, signifies: memory T cells sorted ex vivo from peripheral blood. The source of these receptors is a human donor with narcolepsy.

The chain uses TRBV6-5 and TRBJ2-5, with D possibly TRBD2 on 5 matching bases. This CDR3 is built from 12 residues. The V and J ends lost 6 bases and 4 bases respectively, with 9 bases between them. The germline V gene encodes CDR1 MNHEY and CDR2 SVGAGI. The CDR3 sequence is CASRRGTETQYF. CDR3 sequence (DNA): TGTGCCAGCAGACGGGGTACAGAGACCCAGTACTTC.

The rearrangement uses TRBV10-1 and TRBJ2-3; 7 bases align to TRBD1. Unmatched junction bases numbered 2, after V lost 4 bases and J lost 1 base. CDR1 and CDR2 (germline): WNHNN, SYGVQD (reference sequence). The CDR3 sequence is 14 residues long. The CDR3 here is CASSAGTGTDTQYF. The DNA for the CDR3 is TGCGCCAGCAGTGCCGGGACAGGCACAGATACGCAGTATTTT.

The gene calls are TRBV10-3 and TRBJ1-2; D perhaps matches TRBD1 (5 bases). The CDR3 spans 11 residues. Germline assignment: CDR1 ENHRY and CDR2 SYGVKD. V gave up 6 bases and J gave up 7 bases, with 9 bases separating them. Here the CDR3 DNA reads TGTGCCATCAGCCCGGGACGTGGCTACACCTTC. Encoded protein: CAISPGRGYTF.

The chain has TRBV19 and TRBJ1-6; possibly TRBD1 for D (5 bases). The V gene's germline CDR1 is LNHDA and CDR2 SQIVND (reference sequence). The CDR3 is 14 amino acids. V lost 5 bases, J lost 7 bases, and 12 bases lay in between. The CDR3 loop reads CASSVGVENSPLHF. DNA of the CDR3: TGTGCCAGTAGTGTGGGGGTGGAGAATTCACCCCTCCACTTT.

The chain joins TRBV11-2 to TRBJ1-2; D gene uncertain. This CDR3 is built from 11 residues. Germline CDR1 and CDR2: SGHAT and FQNNGV. V was shortened by 5 bases and J by 6 bases, with 7 bases between the two germline ends. CDR3 in DNA: TGTGCCAGCAGCCCTGGTAATGGCTACACCTTC. It yields the protein CASSPGNGYTF.

V is TRBV7-9 and J is TRBJ1-6; D remains ambiguous. CDR3 size: 12 residues. V lost 2 bases to trimming and J lost 10 bases, with 6 bases between them. The germline gives CDR1 SEHNR, CDR2 FQNEAQ (reference sequence). DNA for the CDR3: TGTGCCAGCAGCTTAAGAACATCACCCCTCCACTTT. Translating gives CASSLRTSPLHF.

The CDR3 spells CASSYSGGGSTIYF. CDR3 nucleotide sequence: TGTGCCAGCAGTTACTCCGGAGGTGGGAGCACCATATATTTT. The chain uses TRBV6-5 and TRBJ1-3; D is unresolved. This CDR3 is 14 amino acids long. Trimming took 0 bases from V and 9 from J, leaving 12 bases between them. CDR1 MNHEY and CDR2 SVGAGI come from the germline V gene.

The chain has TRBV2 and TRBJ1-2, with 8 nucleotides matching TRBD1. V lost 6 bases to trimming and J lost 7 bases; unmatched junction nucleotides: 7. The CDR3 consists of 13 residues. The germline gives CDR1 SNHLY, CDR2 FYNNEI. In nucleotides, the CDR3 is TGTGCCAGCAGGGAGGACAGGGCCGGTGGCTACACCTTC. This translates into CASREDRAGGYTF.

This clone has just a few counts. This chain links TRBV7-3 with TRBJ2-6; D remains ambiguous. The germline V gene has CDR1 SGHTA and CDR2 FQGTGA. Trimming removed 5 bases from V and 2 bases from J, with 4 bases in between. The CDR3 contains 13 residues. CDR3 loop: CASSSPGANVLTF. The CDR3 DNA is TGTGCCAGCAGCAGCCCTGGGGCCAACGTCCTGACTTTC.

The sample holds one count of this clone. The CDR3 loop is CASQDGDEQYV. CDR3 bases: TGTGCCTCCCAGGACGGCGACGAGCAGTACGTC. The genes are TRBV19 and TRBJ2-7; D is ambiguous. Germline lookup yields CDR1 LNHDA and CDR2 SQIVND (reference sequence). Trimming took off 11 bases at V and 5 bases at J, with 13 bases between the two ends. The CDR3 has 11 residues.

This clone was detected once. The chain couples TRBV6-5 to TRBJ2-1; TRBD1 matches 9 bases. The CDR3 is 13 residues long. With 6 bases clipped from V and 10 bases from J, the junction kept 7 bases outside the gene matches. Germline assignment: CDR1 MNHEY and CDR2 SVGAGI. The CDR3 here is CASRPGQGGEQFF. In nucleotides, the CDR3 is TGTGCCAGCAGACCGGGACAGGGCGGAGAGCAGTTCTTC.

The rearrangement joins TRBV21-1 to TRBJ2-1; TRBD1, as called in the table, went unchecked against the DNA. TRBV21-1 is annotated as a pseudogene. The CDR3 consists of 20 residues. Here the CDR3 reads CASSKGRGPERGPRGHEQFF. CDR3 DNA: TGTGCCAGCAGCAAAGGGAGGGGCCCGGAGAGAGGACCTAGGGGGCATGAGCAGTTCTTC.

The J gene is TRBJ2-1, the V gene TRBV21-1; the table's D call TRBD2 went unverified against the DNA. TRBV21-1 is a recognized pseudogene. The CDR3 is 13 residues long. The CDR3 bases are TGTGCCAACCGGACTACCTCCTACAATGAGCAGTTCTTC. Translated: CANRTTSYNEQFF.

This sequence joins TRBV5-1 and TRBJ2-7; 8 nucleotides match TRBD2. The CDR3 extends over 16 amino acids. CDR1 is SGHRS, CDR2 YFSETQ, per germline. Trimming removed 0 bases from V and 0 bases from J; junction bases left unmatched: 5. CDR3 residues: CASSLVGGATSYEQYF. CDR3 coding DNA: TGCGCCAGCAGCTTGGTCGGGGGGGCGACCTCCTACGAGCAGTACTTC.

This clone was seen just once. The chain carries TRBV28 and TRBJ1-1; 10 bases fit TRBD1. With V trimmed by 4 bases and J by 5 bases, 7 bases remained unmatched. Germline CDR1 MDHEN, CDR2 SYDVKM. CDR3 length: 15 amino acids. CDR3 in amino acids: CASSSGQGIGTEAFF. Here the CDR3 DNA reads TGTGCCAGCAGTTCGGGACAGGGGATCGGGACTGAAGCTTTCTTT.

This chain joins TRBV2 and TRBJ1-5; D ambiguous. The CDR3 is 17 amino acids. V lost 7 bases, J lost 0 bases, and 19 bases lay in between. Germline V gene data show CDR1 as SNHLY and CDR2 as FYNNEI. CDR3 amino acids: CASNTPKGGHSNQPQHF. The CDR3 DNA follows: TGTGCCAGCAATACTCCCAAGGGAGGGCATAGCAATCAGCCCCAGCATTTT.

There are a few counts of this clone. The chain combines TRBV5-8 with TRBJ1-6; D unresolved. CDR1 and CDR2 (germline): SGHTS, YDEGEE. V lost 8 bases, J lost 9 bases, and 24 bases lay in between. The CDR3 is 16 amino acids. This CDR3 reads CASRAFDQSSGSPLHF. DNA for the CDR3: TGTGCCAGTCGTGCCTTCGACCAGTCATCGGGTTCACCCCTCCACTTT.

This sequence joins TRBV10-1 and TRBJ1-6; D gene ambiguous. V was trimmed by 8 bases and J by 3 bases, leaving 26 bases between them. CDR3 length: 19 amino acids. The germline CDR1 and CDR2 sequences are WNHNN and SYGVQD (reference sequence). CDR3 DNA: TGCGCCAGCGCGAGAAGGCCGCTCCCTGTGGAGGACTATAATTCACCCCTCCACTTT. Amino acids: CASARRPLPVEDYNSPLHF.

V usage is TRBV5-6 and J usage is TRBJ2-5, with 8 bases fitting TRBD1. The CDR3 covers 14 residues. V lost 4 bases, J lost 2 bases, and 4 bases stayed unmatched. Germline V gives CDR1 SGHDT, CDR2 YYEEEE. In nucleotides, the CDR3 is TGTGCCAGCAGCAGAGGGACAGGACAAGAGACCCAGTACTTC. This gives the protein CASSRGTGQETQYF.

This rearrangement joins TRBV6-5 to TRBJ2-7; 8 bases are a match to TRBD1. The CDR3 is 12 residues long. The V gene's germline CDR1 is MNHEY and CDR2 SVGAGI. V was clipped by 8 bases and J by 5 bases; unmatched bases: 5. DNA for the CDR3: TGTGCCAGCCAGGGGGCAATCAACGAGCAGTACTTC. This gives the protein CASQGAINEQYF.

The rearrangement links TRBV19 to TRBJ2-3; possible D gene TRBD1, 6 bases. Germline V gives CDR1 LNHDA, CDR2 SQIVND (reference sequence). The V gene lost 5 bases and the J gene lost 2 bases, with 14 bases spanning the gap. This CDR3 contains 15 residues. The DNA for the CDR3 is TGTGCCAGTAGTGTAACAGGGTCTATCACAGATACGCAGTATTTT. As protein: CASSVTGSITDTQYF.

CDR3 sequence (DNA): TGTGCCAGCAGCCCCATTGACAGGGGTTGGACTGAAGCTTTCTTT. Its protein is CASSPIDRGWTEAFF. The chain joins TRBV11-2 to TRBJ1-1; TRBD1 agrees at 8 bases. This CDR3 region has 15 residues. Germline lookup yields CDR1 SGHAT and CDR2 FQNNGV. The J segment lost 5 bases and the V segment lost 5 bases, leaving 10 bases of the junction unmatched.

V usage is TRBV5-4 and J usage is TRBJ2-3; TRBD2 matches at 8 bases. CDR3 size: 17 residues. V lost 4 bases to trimming and J lost 5 bases; unmatched junction nucleotides: 15. The germline CDR1 and CDR2 sequences are SGHNT and YYREEE (reference sequence). CDR3 in amino acids: CASSGKVAGIGGDTQYF. The CDR3 coding sequence is TGTGCCAGCAGCGGAAAGGTAGCGGGGATCGGTGGAGATACGCAGTATTTT.

The chain recombines TRBV5-1 with TRBJ2-2; tentatively, D is TRBD1 (6 bases). Germline CDR1 SGHRS, CDR2 YFSETQ. Trimming left V 7 bases short and J 0 bases short, with 10 bases between. The CDR3 has 14 residues. CDR3 sequence reads: CASWTAANTGELFF. The CDR3 nucleotides are TGCGCCAGCTGGACAGCCGCGAACACCGGGGAGCTGTTTTTT. The full variable domain, with the rest looked up from reference TRBV5-1 and TRBJ2-2, is KAGVTQTPRYLIKTRGQQVTLSCSPISGHRSVSWYQQTPGQGLQFLFEYFSETQRNKGNFPGRFSGRQFSNSRSEMNVSTLELGDSALYLCASWTAANTGELFFGEGSRLTVL.

The chain carries TRBV19 and TRBJ1-2; tentative D call: TRBD1 (6 bases). V lost 7 bases and J 1 base, leaving 13 bases between the germline ends. CDR3 length equals 14 residues. CDR1 and CDR2 from the germline V gene are LNHDA and SQIVND (reference sequence). CDR3 sequence reads: CASTNPGHNYGYTF. Here the CDR3 DNA reads TGTGCCAGTACTAATCCGGGACATAACTATGGCTACACCTTC.

The V gene is TRBV9, the J gene TRBJ2-7, with D unresolved. This CDR3 has 14 residues. The ends were cut back, 0 bases at V and 2 bases at J, with 9 bases in the middle. Germline V gene sequence: CDR1 SGDLS, CDR2 YYNGEE. DNA for the CDR3: TGTGCCAGCAGCGTAGGGCCCCGCACCTACGAGCAGTACTTC. Its translation is CASSVGPRTYEQYF.